Listed below are T cell receptor beta chains from one sample, sequenced in a study of chemoradiotherapy in HPV16-positive cancers. Assay used: immunoSEQ multiplex PCR; TCRdb lists only in-frame clones, some missing. Among 53,000 or so clones listed, over 85% were seen once. Sequencing was performed on blood, taken from a patient who underwent chemoradiotherapy. The source of these receptors is a human donor with HPV-associated anogenital cancer. Each CDR3 is given with its conserved first and last residue. D genes are given only for firm matches. Clone size is shown for a subset of rows, as once, few, many or a class of expanded clone.

clone size,V gene,J gene,D gene,CDR3 protein,CDR3 DNA
.,TRBV18,TRBJ1-6,TRBD1,CASSPGQLNNSPLHF,TGTGCCAGCTCACCGGGACAGTTAAATAATTCACCCCTCCACTTT
.,TRBV4-2,TRBJ2-1,TRBD2,CASSQSGTSGGPSYNEQFF,TGTGCCAGCAGCCAAAGCGGGACTAGCGGGGGGCCCTCCTACAATGAGCAGTTCTTC
.,TRBV5-4,TRBJ2-5,.,CASSFPGRETQYF,TGTGCCAGCAGCTTTCCGGGGAGGGAGACCCAGTACTTC
few,TRBV5-1,TRBJ2-2,TRBD1,CASSLAGTDLNTGELFF,TGCGCCAGCAGCTTGGCCGGGACAGACCTTAACACCGGGGAGCTGTTTTTT
.,TRBV7-6,TRBJ1-5,.,CASSLGGIQPQHF,TGTGCCAGCAGCTTAGGAGGAATCCAGCCCCAGCATTTT
.,TRBV7-9,TRBJ1-6,TRBD1,CASSLPAGGGNSPLHF,TGTGCCAGCAGCTTACCGGCAGGGGGGGGTAATTCACCCCTCCACTTT
.,TRBV19,TRBJ2-7,.,CASSPNGISEQYF,TGTGCCAGTAGTCCCAACGGGATCTCCGAGCAGTACTTC
.,TRBV6-1,TRBJ2-1,.,CASRLGISYNEQFF,TGTGCCAGCAGGTTGGGGATCTCCTACAATGAGCAGTTCTTC
.,TRBV6-1,TRBJ2-7,.,CASSANPGPYEQYF,TGTGCCAGCAGTGCCAACCCAGGCCCCTACGAGCAGTACTTC
.,TRBV6-5,TRBJ2-7,TRBD1,CASSRTGHSYEQYF,TGTGCCAGCAGCAGGACAGGGCATTCCTACGAGCAGTACTTC
.,TRBV7-2,TRBJ1-1,.,CASSLDPGRSTEAFF,TGTGCCAGCAGCTTGGACCCGGGGAGGAGCACTGAAGCTTTCTTT
few,TRBV25-1,TRBJ1-2,.,CASSARDSLYGYTF,TGTGCCAGCAGTGCCCGGGACTCACTGTATGGCTACACCTTC
.,TRBV5-6,TRBJ2-5,.,CASSAGHPQHF,TGTGCCAGCAGCGCCGGACACCCCCAGCACTTC
.,TRBV5-5,TRBJ1-3,TRBD1,CASSVQGTGNTIYF,TGTGCCAGCAGCGTACAGGGGACTGGAAACACCATATATTTT
.,TRBV5-6,TRBJ2-5,.,CASSSRGRGLETQYF,TGTGCCAGCAGCTCGCGGGGACGGGGGCTAGAGACCCAGTACTTC
.,TRBV7-9,TRBJ1-1,.,CASTISLNTEAFF,TGTGCCAGCACCATTTCCTTGAACACTGAAGCTTTCTTT
.,TRBV6-4,TRBJ2-7,TRBD1,CASSDSRTGPLEQYF,TGTGCCAGCAGTGACTCGAGGACAGGGCCCCTCGAGCAGTACTTC
.,TRBV4-2,TRBJ1-5,TRBD1,CASSRDRVGQPQHF,TGTGCCAGCAGCCGGGACAGGGTTGGTCAGCCCCAGCATTTT
.,TRBV4-1,TRBJ2-1,.,CASSHPGVNEQFF,TGCGCCAGCAGCCACCCAGGGGTCAATGAGCAGTTCTTC
.,TRBV12-5,TRBJ2-7,TRBD1,CASGLLGQVVSYEQYF,TGTGCTAGTGGTTTGTTGGGACAGGTTGTCTCCTACGAGCAGTACTTC
.,TRBV11-3,TRBJ1-1,.,CASSPVSGVEAFF,TGTGCCAGCAGCCCCGTTTCAGGGGTTGAAGCTTTCTTT
.,TRBV13,TRBJ2-4,.,CASSLASAKNIQYF,TGTGCCAGCAGCTTAGCTAGCGCCAAAAACATTCAGTACTTC
.,TRBV5-1,TRBJ1-4,TRBD1,CASSSIAGTGNEKLFF,TGCGCCAGCAGCTCTATTGCCGGGACAGGGAATGAAAAACTGTTTTTT
once,TRBV28,TRBJ1-5,.,CASSLSSAQNQPQHF,TGTGCCAGCAGTTTATCCTCGGCTCAAAATCAGCCCCAGCATTTT
.,TRBV29-1,TRBJ1-4,.,CSVGAGSSTNEKLFF,TGCAGCGTTGGTGCAGGGAGTTCAACTAATGAAAAACTGTTTTTT
.,TRBV5-1,TRBJ1-2,.,CASSYSGESGYGYTF,TGCGCCAGCAGCTACTCAGGGGAGTCGGGCTATGGCTACACCTTC
.,TRBV19,TRBJ1-5,TRBD1,CASSSGDRAAEWAQHF,TGTGCCAGTAGTTCAGGGGACAGGGCGGCTGAATGGGCCCAGCATTTT